This T cell receptor (beta chain) was sequenced in a study of T cells in Graves' hyperthyroidism and ophthalmopathy. Overall study results and limits: Onset of ophthalmopathy came a median approximately 6.8 months after the model predicted it.

The TCR beta CDR3 regions underwent amplification using RNA transcripts as the source. A first-round RT-PCR of the TCR CDR3 used the HTBI primer set. TCRdb re-derived calls from the multiplex PCR reads in MiXCR, one entry per CDR3 protein. The sample contains about 770,000 distinct CDR3 sequences, under 20% of which appear only once. Recently diagnosed hyperthyroidism of less than 2 months' duration affected patients aged 18 to 65. The sample, blood from the first hyperthyroidism diagnosis, precedes any ophthalmopathy symptoms. This clonotype was recorded once. The target antigen is unknown. Germline loops: CDR1 DFQATT, CDR2 SNEGSKA (reference sequence). V gave up 3 bases and J gave up 7 bases, with 13 bases separating them. The length of the CDR3 is 14 residues.

The genes are TRBV20-1 and TRBJ1-6; perhaps TRBD1 as D (5 bases). The origin of this receptor is a woman aged 45-65 years with Graves' hyperthyroidism that later progressed to Graves' ophthalmopathy. The sample consisted of blood. DNA of the CDR3: TGCAGTGCTAGTCTGGAGGGGTGGAATTCACCCCTCCACTTT. This codes for CSASLEGWNSPLHF.